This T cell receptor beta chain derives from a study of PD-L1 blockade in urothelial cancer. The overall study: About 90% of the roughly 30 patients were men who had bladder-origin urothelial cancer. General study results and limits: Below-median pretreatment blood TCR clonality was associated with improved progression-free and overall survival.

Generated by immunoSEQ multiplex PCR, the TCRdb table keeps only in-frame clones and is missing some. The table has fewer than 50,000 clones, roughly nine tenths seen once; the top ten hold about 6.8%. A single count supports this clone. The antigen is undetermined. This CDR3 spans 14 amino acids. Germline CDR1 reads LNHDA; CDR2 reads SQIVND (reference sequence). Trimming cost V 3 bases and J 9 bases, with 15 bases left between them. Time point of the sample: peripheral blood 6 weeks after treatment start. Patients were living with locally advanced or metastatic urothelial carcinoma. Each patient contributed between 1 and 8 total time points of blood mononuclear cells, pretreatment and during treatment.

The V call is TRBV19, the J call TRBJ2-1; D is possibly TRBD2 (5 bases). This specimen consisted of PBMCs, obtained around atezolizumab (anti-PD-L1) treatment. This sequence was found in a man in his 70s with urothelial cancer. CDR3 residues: CASSIPRLSAEQFF. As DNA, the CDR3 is TGTGCCAGTAGTATCCCCCGGCTTAGCGCTGAGCAGTTCTTC.